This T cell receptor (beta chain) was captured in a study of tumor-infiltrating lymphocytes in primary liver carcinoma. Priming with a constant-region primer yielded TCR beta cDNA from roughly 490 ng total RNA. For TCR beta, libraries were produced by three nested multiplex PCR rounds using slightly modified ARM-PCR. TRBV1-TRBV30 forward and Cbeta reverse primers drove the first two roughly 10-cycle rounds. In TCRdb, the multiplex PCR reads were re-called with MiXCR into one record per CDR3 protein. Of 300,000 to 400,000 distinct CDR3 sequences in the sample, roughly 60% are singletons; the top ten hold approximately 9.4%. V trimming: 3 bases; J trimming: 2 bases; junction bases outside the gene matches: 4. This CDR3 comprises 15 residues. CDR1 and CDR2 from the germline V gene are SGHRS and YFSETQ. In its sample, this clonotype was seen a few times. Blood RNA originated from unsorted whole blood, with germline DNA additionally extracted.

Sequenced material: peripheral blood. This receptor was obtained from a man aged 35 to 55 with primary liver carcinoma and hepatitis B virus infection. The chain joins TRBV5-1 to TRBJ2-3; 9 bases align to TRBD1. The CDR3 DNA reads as TGCGCCAGCAGCTCGGGACAGGGCATCACAGATACGCAGTATTTT. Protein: CASSSGQGITDTQYF.